The present T cell receptor beta chain was sequenced within a study of blood T cell repertoires in COVID-19. Background on the study: Sources were T cells, B-cell-depleted T cells, or PBMCs; the material itself was cDNA or gDNA.

This CDR3 is built from 15 residues. Germline loops: CDR1 MNHEY, CDR2 SVGAGI. Trimming removed 3 bases from V and 4 bases from J, with 15 bases in between. Method: immunoSEQ multiplex PCR; TCRdb's copy keeps in-frame clones and lacks some. The sample records roughly 300,000 clones, 75% to 85% being singletons. This chain connects TRBV6-5 to TRBJ1-1; D perhaps matches TRBD1 (5 bases). The sample comprised peripheral blood. The TCR originated in a human donor in a cohort sampled during active COVID-19. The chain's CDR3 is CASSYNRGLGTEAFF. For the CDR3, the DNA is TGTGCCAGCAGTTATAATAGGGGACTGGGCACTGAAGCTTTCTTT.